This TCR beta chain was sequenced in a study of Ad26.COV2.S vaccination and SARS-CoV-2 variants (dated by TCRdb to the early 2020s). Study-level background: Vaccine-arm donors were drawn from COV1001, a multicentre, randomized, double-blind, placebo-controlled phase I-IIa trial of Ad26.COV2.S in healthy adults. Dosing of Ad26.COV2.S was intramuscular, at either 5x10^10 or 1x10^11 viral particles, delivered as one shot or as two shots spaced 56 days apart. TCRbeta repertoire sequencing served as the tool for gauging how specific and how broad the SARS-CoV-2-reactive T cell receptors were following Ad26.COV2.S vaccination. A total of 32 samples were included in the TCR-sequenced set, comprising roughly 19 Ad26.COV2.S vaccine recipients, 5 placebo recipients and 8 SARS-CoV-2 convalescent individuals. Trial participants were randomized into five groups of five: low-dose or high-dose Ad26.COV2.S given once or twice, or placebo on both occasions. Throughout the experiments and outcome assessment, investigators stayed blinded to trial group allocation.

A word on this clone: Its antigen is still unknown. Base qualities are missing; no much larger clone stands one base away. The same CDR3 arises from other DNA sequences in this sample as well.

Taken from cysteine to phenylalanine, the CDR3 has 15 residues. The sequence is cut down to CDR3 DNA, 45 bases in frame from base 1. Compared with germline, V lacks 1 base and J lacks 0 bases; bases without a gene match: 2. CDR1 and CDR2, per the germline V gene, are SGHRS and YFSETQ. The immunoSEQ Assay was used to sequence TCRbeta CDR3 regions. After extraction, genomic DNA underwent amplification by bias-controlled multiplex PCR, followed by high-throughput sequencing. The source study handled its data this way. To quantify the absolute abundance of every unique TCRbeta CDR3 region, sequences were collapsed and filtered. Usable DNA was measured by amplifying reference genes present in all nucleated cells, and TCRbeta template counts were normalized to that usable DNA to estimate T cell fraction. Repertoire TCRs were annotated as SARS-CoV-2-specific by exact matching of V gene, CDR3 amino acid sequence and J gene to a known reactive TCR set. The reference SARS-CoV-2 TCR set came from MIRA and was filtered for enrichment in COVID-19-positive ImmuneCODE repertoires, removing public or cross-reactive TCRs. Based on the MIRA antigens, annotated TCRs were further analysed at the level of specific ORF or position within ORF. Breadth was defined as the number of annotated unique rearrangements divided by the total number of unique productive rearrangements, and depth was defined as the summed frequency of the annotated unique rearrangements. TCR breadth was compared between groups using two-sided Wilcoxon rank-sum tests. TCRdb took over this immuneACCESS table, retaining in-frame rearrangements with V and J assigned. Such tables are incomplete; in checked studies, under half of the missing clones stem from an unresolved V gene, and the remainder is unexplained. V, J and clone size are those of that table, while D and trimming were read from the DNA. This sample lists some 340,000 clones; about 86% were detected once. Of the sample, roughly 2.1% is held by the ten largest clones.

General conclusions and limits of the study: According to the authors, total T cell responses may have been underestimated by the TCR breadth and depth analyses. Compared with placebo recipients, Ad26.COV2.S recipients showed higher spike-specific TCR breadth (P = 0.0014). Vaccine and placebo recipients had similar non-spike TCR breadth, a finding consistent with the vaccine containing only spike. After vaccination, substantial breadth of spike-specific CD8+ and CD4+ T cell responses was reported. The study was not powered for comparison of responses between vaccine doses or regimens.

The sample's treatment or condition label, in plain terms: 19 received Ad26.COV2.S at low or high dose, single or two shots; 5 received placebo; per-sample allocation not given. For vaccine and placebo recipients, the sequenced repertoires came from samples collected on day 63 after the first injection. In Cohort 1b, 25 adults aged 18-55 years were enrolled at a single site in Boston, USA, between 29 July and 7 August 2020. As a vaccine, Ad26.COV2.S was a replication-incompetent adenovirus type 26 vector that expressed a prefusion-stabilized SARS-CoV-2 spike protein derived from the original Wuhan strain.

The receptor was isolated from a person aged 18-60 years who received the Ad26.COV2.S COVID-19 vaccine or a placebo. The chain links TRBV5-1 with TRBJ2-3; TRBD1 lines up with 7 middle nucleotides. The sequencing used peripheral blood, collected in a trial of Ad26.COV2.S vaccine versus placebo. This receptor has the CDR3 CASSLFRGSTDTQYF. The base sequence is TGCGCCAGCAGCTTGTTCAGGGGGAGCACAGATACGCAGTATTTT. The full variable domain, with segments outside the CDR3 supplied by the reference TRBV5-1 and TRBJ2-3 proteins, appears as KAGVTQTPRYLIKTRGQQVTLSCSPISGHRSVSWYQQTPGQGLQFLFEYFSETQRNKGNFPGRFSGRQFSNSRSEMNVSTLELGDSALYLCASSLFRGSTDTQYFGPGTRLTVL.